This T cell receptor (beta chain) derives from a study of blood T cells in healthy people across ages (dated by TCRdb to the mid-2010s). Turning to the overall study: Template switching captured roughly one uniquely barcoded TCR beta cDNA molecule per two T cells in model experiments. Four age groups were formed from the donors: young (average about 16 years), middle-aged (approximately 41), aged (roughly 58) and long-lived (82). For two donors (one aged 18 to 29 and one aged 80 or older), the study analyzed two additional independent replicas of 1 million unique cDNA reads from the same blood draw. Age-related changes in TCR beta repertoire diversity were measured in the study by deep sequencing normalized with unique cDNA molecular identifiers. Here is what the overall study found, with its caveats: Because the CMV infection status of the donors was unknown, age-related changes in expanded clonotypes may potentially have been confounded. Estimates of total diversity based on one million sequenced T cells were considered lower bounds and underestimates. There was a strong correlation between observed TCR beta diversity and the percentage of naive T cells measured by flow cytometry. The long-lived group showed more naive CD4+ T cells, fewer expanded clones and increased TCR diversity than the aged group, suggesting age selection. As age increased, observed TCR beta diversity per million T cells dropped in a roughly linear way, and a significant reduction was already evident by age 40. Since profiling was done on bulk unsorted PBMCs, naive and antigen-experienced compartments could not be conclusively compared.

As encoded in the germline V gene, CDR1 is MDHEN while CDR2 is SYDVKM. The CDR3 holds 13 amino acids from the cysteine to the phenylalanine. This entry keeps only the CDR3 DNA: 39 bases, framed from base 1. Cut back by 8 bases and 5 bases, the V and J ends lie 13 bases apart. Library method: 5' RACE. The sequencer listed for this sample is Illumina HiSeq 2500. A second PCR of about 6 to 11 cycles was run with a J-beta primer mix and a sample-barcoded 5' primer. A template-switch 5' adaptor carrying 12 random nucleotides introduced a unique molecular identifier onto each TCR beta cDNA molecule. Each sample yielded at least 2.5 million CDR3-containing paired-end reads. The Mint cDNA synthesis kit, primed by a TRBC-specific oligonucleotide, was used to synthesize first-strand cDNA from all RNA. All cDNA was treated with uracil-DNA glycosylase and then went through a first 18-cycle PCR with the universal primers M1SS and BC2_uni_R. Per the original workflow: Normalization of each sample was performed by random selection of 1 million high-quality reads, each carrying a distinct molecular identifier. Instead of being binned into consensus sequences, reads with shared molecular identifiers were discarded. MiTCR, set to a Q25 quality threshold and the strictest error-elimination algorithm, was used for CDR3 identification, clonotype clustering and error correction. A nonparametric unseen species model with Euler transformation was used to estimate a lower bound on total TCR beta diversity. TCRdb took the public reads, trimmed them with fastp at Q25, ran MiXCR for clone calling and kept in-frame beta chains. Rows with a matching CDR3 protein are joined into one entry that keeps the most common DNA and genes. TCRdb, rather than the study authors, made the V and J calls. Within this sample are around 1,000,000 distinct CDR3 sequences, with about 25% of them counted one time only. Less than 0.85% of the sample is in the top ten clones.

Turning to this clonotype: Its antigen is not yet known. Per-base quality was not reported, and no clone a single base away is much larger than it.

The roughly 39 donors, aged about 6 to 95 years, were systemically healthy Caucasian individuals from Russia. About 10 milliliters of peripheral blood were drawn from each donor into EDTA-treated Vacutainer tubes. PBMCs were isolated by Ficoll-Paque density-gradient centrifugation, with at least 6 million obtained per sample. Total RNA was extracted from PBMCs with Trizol reagent, with at least 5 micrograms obtained per sample. Naive CD45RAhigh/CD27high T cell percentages were measured by flow cytometry on a PBMC aliquot from every donor. These data also featured in a second study, about T cells of mothers and their children. Reported in the second study: Nine systemically healthy Caucasian individuals, comprising three mothers and their six children, were included as donors. cDNA synthesis used all of the extracted RNA, with roughly 1.5 ug of RNA in each 15 ul reaction. In the second PCR, the M1S primer added sample barcodes and 2-4 random nucleotides. Over 9 million TCR beta CDR3 reads came from each mother, compared with around 3 million reads from each child. Thymic selection shapes the output of TCR recombination in a similar way in related and unrelated pairs, and inherited differences have a minor effect. Normalized repertoire overlap was always found to be slightly, but never significantly, higher in related mother-child pairs than in unrelated mother-child pairs. Persistent microchimeric T cell clones were not detected, at a sensitivity of 95 to 100 clones per million clonotypes. The study used deep NGS to compare TCR beta repertoires of mothers and children, seeking features distinguishing related mother-child pairs from unrelated individuals. On average, the children were approximately 11 +/- 4 years old, while the mothers were approximately 40 +/- 4 years old. Libraries were sequenced on Illumina HiSeq 2000 with 100+100 nt paired-end reads after adapter ligation with NEBNext reagents. To prevent cross-contamination, the mother and child libraries were prepared a month apart and were sequenced in separate runs. For each donor, between roughly 450,000 and 2,200,000 distinct TCR beta clonotypes were identified. Naive TCR beta clonotypes were estimated from low-frequency clonotypes matched to each donor's FACS-determined naive share, without sorting.

The source material was blood. The receptor comes from a girl aged 2-10 years in good health. The chain joins TRBV28 to TRBJ2-1; the D gene remains uncertain. CDR3 protein: CASEPGVHNEQFF. Here is the DNA: TGTGCCAGCGAACCTGGGGTGCACAATGAGCAGTTCTTC.